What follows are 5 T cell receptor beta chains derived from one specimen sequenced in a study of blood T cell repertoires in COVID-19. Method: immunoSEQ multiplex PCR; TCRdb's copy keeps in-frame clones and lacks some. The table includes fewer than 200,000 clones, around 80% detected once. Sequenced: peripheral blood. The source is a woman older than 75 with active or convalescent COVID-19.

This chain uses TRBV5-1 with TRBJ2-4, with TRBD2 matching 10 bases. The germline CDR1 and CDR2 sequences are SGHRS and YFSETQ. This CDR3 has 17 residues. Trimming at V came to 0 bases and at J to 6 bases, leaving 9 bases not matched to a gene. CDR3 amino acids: CASSLATASGGPNIQYF. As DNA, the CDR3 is TGCGCCAGCAGCTTGGCCACGGCTAGCGGGGGCCCAAACATTCAGTACTTC.

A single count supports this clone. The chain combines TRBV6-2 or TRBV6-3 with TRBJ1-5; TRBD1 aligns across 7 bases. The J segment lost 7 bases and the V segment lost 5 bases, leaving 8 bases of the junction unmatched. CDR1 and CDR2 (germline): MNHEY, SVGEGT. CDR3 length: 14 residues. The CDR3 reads CASSRDRVGQPQHF. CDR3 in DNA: TGTGCCAGCAGTCGTGACAGGGTAGGACAGCCCCAGCATTTT.

CDR3 protein: CASSSAGTGDEKLFF. The CDR3 DNA follows: TGTGCCAGCAGTTCCGCTGGGACAGGGGATGAAAAACTGTTTTTT. The chain links TRBV28 to TRBJ1-4; TRBD1 agrees at 10 bases. The CDR3 length is 15 residues. The V and J ends lost 4 bases and 6 bases, in that order; junction bases with no gene match: 5. CDR1 and CDR2 (germline): MDHEN, SYDVKM. Using reference TRBV28 and TRBJ1-4 for the parts outside the CDR3, the full variable domain is DVKVTQSSRYLVKRTGEKVFLECVQDMDHENMFWYRQDPGLGLRLIYFSYDVKMKEKGDIPEGYSVSREKKERFSLILESASTNQTSMYLCASSSAGTGDEKLFFGSGTQLSVL.

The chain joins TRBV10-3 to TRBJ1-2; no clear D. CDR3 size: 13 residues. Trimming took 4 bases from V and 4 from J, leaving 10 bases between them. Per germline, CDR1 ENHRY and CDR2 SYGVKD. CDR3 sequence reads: CAISGPGVYGYTF. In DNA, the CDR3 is TGTGCCATCAGTGGCCCGGGAGTCTATGGCTACACCTTC.

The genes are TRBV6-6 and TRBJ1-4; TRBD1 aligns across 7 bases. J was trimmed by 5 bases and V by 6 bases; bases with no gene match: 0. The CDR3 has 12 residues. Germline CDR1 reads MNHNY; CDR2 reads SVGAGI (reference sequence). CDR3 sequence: CASRGGNEKLFF. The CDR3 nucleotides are TGTGCCAGCAGAGGGGGCAATGAAAAACTGTTTTTT.